This is a list of T cell receptor beta chains from one sample in a study of blood T cell repertoires in COVID-19. Only in-frame clones appear in the TCRdb table, and some are missing; sequencing was by immunoSEQ multiplex PCR. The repertoire holds roughly 160,000 clones, with more than 85% as singletons. The sample comprised peripheral blood. These receptors originate from a woman older than 75 with COVID-19, enrolled during active disease. Each CDR3 is given with its conserved first and last residue. A D gene is named only where the DNA matches it firmly. Not all rows give a size; the values are once, few, many and, for expanded clones, a class.

NA	NA	TRBV7-9	14	TRBJ2-4	CASSSLTGFDIQYF	TGTGCCAGCAGCTCCCTGACAGGCTTCGACATTCAGTACTTC
TRBD1	NA	TRBV6-1	15	TRBJ1-2	CASSEEGTEPYGYTF	TGTGCCAGCAGTGAAGAGGGGACAGAACCCTATGGCTACACCTTC
NA	NA	TRBV28	11	TRBJ2-5	CASSPNSAQYF	TGTGCCAGCAGTCCCAATTCGGCCCAGTACTTC
NA	NA	TRBV4-2	18	TRBJ2-3	CASSQDNPRSGSTDTQYF	TGTGCCAGCAGCCAAGATAACCCTAGGAGCGGAAGCACAGATACGCAGTATTTT
TRBD2	NA	TRBV27	13	TRBJ2-1	CASSYSGRSEQFF	TGTGCCAGCAGTTATAGCGGGAGGTCGGAGCAGTTCTTC
NA	NA	TRBV11-2	15	TRBJ2-5	CASSLGGYGKETQYF	TGTGCCAGCAGCTTAGGCGGGTATGGGAAAGAGACCCAGTACTTC
TRBD1	NA	TRBV7-3	13	TRBJ1-2	CASSLDRDYGYTF	TGTGCCAGCAGCCTGGACAGGGACTATGGCTACACCTTC
TRBD2	NA	TRBV28	18	TRBJ2-6	CASSPTGGGRAGANVLTF	TGTGCCAGCAGTCCGACGGGAGGCGGGAGGGCTGGGGCCAACGTCCTGACTTTC
NA	once	TRBV6-2/TRBV6-3	15	TRBJ2-7	CASSYNFGEGNEQYF	TGTGCCAGCAGTTACAATTTCGGGGAAGGGAACGAGCAGTACTTC
TRBD1	NA	TRBV5-8	17	TRBJ2-6	CASSSDRTFSGANVLTF	TGTGCCAGCAGCTCGGACAGGACCTTCTCTGGGGCCAACGTCCTGACTTTC
NA	NA	TRBV5-1	13	TRBJ1-1	CASRTGPNTEAFF	TGCGCCAGCAGAACAGGGCCGAACACTGAAGCTTTCTTT
NA	NA	TRBV29-1	12	TRBJ2-7	CSVGEGPYEQYF	TGCAGCGTTGGTGAGGGTCCCTACGAGCAGTACTTC
TRBD2	NA	TRBV3-1/TRBV3-2	17	TRBJ2-5	CASSQEPGLAAQETQYF	TGTGCCAGCAGCCAAGAACCGGGACTAGCGGCACAAGAGACCCAGTACTTC
TRBD1	NA	TRBV6-5	14	TRBJ1-1	CASSRNRGNTEAFF	TGTGCCAGCAGCCGGAACAGGGGGAACACTGAAGCTTTCTTT
TRBD2	once	TRBV24-1	13	TRBJ2-5	CATSDPGGETQYF	TGTGCCACCAGTGACCCGGGGGGGGAGACCCAGTACTTC
NA	NA	TRBV15	17	TRBJ1-5	CATSRGDGQPSNQPQHF	TGTGCCACCAGCAGAGGGGATGGACAGCCTAGCAATCAGCCCCAGCATTTT
NA	NA	TRBV28	13	TRBJ2-7	CASSGRLGSEQYF	TGTGCCAGCAGTGGGCGCTTGGGCAGCGAGCAGTACTTC
TRBD2	once	TRBV29-1	15	TRBJ2-1	CSVAQLAGGPNEQFF	TGCAGCGTTGCCCAACTAGCGGGAGGGCCAAATGAGCAGTTCTTC
NA	NA	TRBV6-6	15	TRBJ2-1	CASSYSVLFQNEQFF	TGTGCCAGCAGTTACTCGGTCCTATTCCAAAATGAGCAGTTCTTC
NA	NA	TRBV6-2/TRBV6-3	16	TRBJ2-3	CASSARKLGATDTQYF	TGTGCCAGCAGTGCTCGAAAACTGGGGGCAACAGATACGCAGTATTTT
TRBD2	NA	TRBV29-1	14	TRBJ2-3	CSVVPGGGTDTQYF	TGCAGCGTTGTACCTGGGGGGGGCACAGATACGCAGTATTTT
NA	NA	TRBV3-1/TRBV3-2	18	TRBJ1-2	CASSQGSAERSAGYGYTF	TGTGCCAGCAGCCAAGGTTCGGCAGAAAGATCGGCGGGATATGGCTACACCTTC
NA	NA	TRBV2	15	TRBJ2-2	CASILGQSNTGELFF	TGTGCCAGCATCCTTGGACAATCGAACACCGGGGAGCTGTTTTTT
NA	NA	TRBV5-4	16	TRBJ1-1	CASSTGPDRKNTEAFF	TGTGCCAGCAGCACAGGACCGGACAGAAAGAACACTGAAGCTTTCTTT
NA	NA	TRBV6-1	15	TRBJ2-5	CASSDFAAPQETQYF	TGTGCCAGCAGTGATTTCGCGGCCCCCCAAGAGACCCAGTACTTC
NA	NA	TRBV2	12	TRBJ2-7	CASSERGHEQYF	TGTGCCAGCAGTGAGCGGGGGCACGAGCAGTACTTC
NA	NA	TRBV5-1	15	TRBJ1-3	CASSPSVRSGNTIYF	TGCGCCAGCAGCCCCTCAGTTCGCTCTGGAAACACCATATATTTT
NA	NA	TRBV9	15	TRBJ2-6	CASSVGGLGANVLTF	TGTGCCAGCAGCGTAGGGGGGCTTGGGGCCAACGTCCTGACTTTC
TRBD2	NA	TRBV7-2	17	TRBJ2-2	CASSLDPGLAVTGELFF	TGTGCCAGCAGCTTGGACCCGGGACTAGCGGTCACCGGGGAGCTGTTTTTT
TRBD1	NA	TRBV28	16	TRBJ1-6	CASRLRGPRFNSPLHF	TGTGCCAGCCGCTTAAGGGGGCCCCGATTTAATTCACCCCTCCACTTT
NA	NA	TRBV5-6	15	TRBJ1-1	CASSLMTGENTEAFF	TGTGCCAGCAGCTTGATGACAGGCGAGAACACTGAAGCTTTCTTT
NA	NA	TRBV7-2	15	TRBJ2-3	CASSFAAKLVDTQYF	TGTGCCAGCAGCTTCGCCGCGAAGTTAGTAGATACGCAGTATTTT
TRBD1	few	TRBV3-1/TRBV3-2	12	TRBJ2-7	CASSPGTDEQYF	TGTGCCAGCAGCCCGGGGACAGACGAGCAGTACTTC
TRBD1	NA	TRBV7-9	15	TRBJ1-4	CASSLGGQSNEKLFF	TGTGCCAGCAGCTTAGGGGGACAGAGTAATGAAAAACTGTTTTTT
NA	NA	TRBV18	15	TRBJ2-5	CASSSWRQEQETQYF	TGTGCCAGCTCCTCCTGGAGGCAGGAACAAGAGACCCAGTACTTC
TRBD2	NA	TRBV4-3	16	TRBJ2-7	CASSQRTSGIVNEQYF	TGCGCCAGCAGCCAGCGGACTAGCGGGATAGTCAACGAGCAGTACTTC
TRBD1	NA	TRBV28	13	TRBJ1-1	CASTGQWNTEAFF	TGTGCCAGCACGGGACAGTGGAACACTGAAGCTTTCTTT
NA	NA	TRBV9	16	TRBJ1-4	CASSPQHEGLREKLFF	TGTGCCAGCAGCCCCCAGCACGAGGGTTTGCGTGAAAAACTGTTTTTT
TRBD2	NA	TRBV7-9	13	TRBJ2-5	CASSPRLAETQYF	TGTGCCAGCAGCCCCCGACTAGCGGAGACCCAGTACTTC
TRBD1	NA	TRBV28	18	TRBJ2-1	CASSLPPTGEAVDNEQFF	TGTGCCAGCAGTTTACCACCGACAGGGGAGGCTGTAGACAATGAGCAGTTCTTC
TRBD1	NA	TRBV5-1	15	TRBJ2-2	CASSSGQGDTGELFF	TGCGCCAGCAGCTCGGGACAGGGCGACACCGGGGAGCTGTTTTTT
TRBD1	NA	TRBV7-9	16	TRBJ2-3	CASSRTTGGRTDTQYF	TGTGCCAGCAGCCGAACCACAGGGGGCCGGACAGATACGCAGTATTTT
TRBD2	NA	TRBV20-1	15	TRBJ2-1	CSASSGSASYNEQFF	TGCAGTGCCAGTAGCGGGAGCGCCTCCTACAATGAGCAGTTCTTC